The entry below describes one T cell receptor beta chain. The antigen is not known. J lost 3 bases, V lost 1 base, and 2 bases had no gene match. Germline CDR1 is SEHNR and CDR2 is FQNEAQ (reference sequence). This CDR3 region has 14 residues. This sample was included in a study of graft-versus-host responses after intestinal transplantation. Study information: Multivisceral, liver-intestinal, or isolated intestinal transplants were given to recipients. Every one of the recipients received anti-thymocyte globulin induction and afterwards took tacrolimus and steroids for roughly 3 years. General study results and limits: Analysis identified GvH clones in recipient marrow, with some appearing first in ileum or blood.

TCRdb's copy holds only in-frame clones and misses some; the assay was immunoSEQ multiplex PCR. The profile covers 90,000 to 120,000 clones, with roughly 86% appearing a single time and about 0.75% taken by the ten largest. Sequences were derived from unstimulated CD4+ T cells sorted from spleen or lymph node cells, sampled before transplant. The rearrangement joins TRBV7-9 to TRBJ2-7, with 8 bases that match TRBD2. This clonotype originated in a human donor who was the organ donor for an intestinal transplant. Here the CDR3 reads CASSLGLAGYEQYF. The CDR3 nucleotides are TGTGCCAGCAGCTTAGGCCTAGCGGGCTACGAGCAGTACTTC.